Given below is one T cell receptor beta chain in context. The table came from immunoSEQ multiplex PCR; TCRdb's copy has only in-frame clones and leaves some out. This sample has tens of thousands of clones, with 85% to 95% found just once. These data are taken from a study of T cell changes during pregnancy in multiple sclerosis. This CDR3 region has 14 residues. Germline CDR1 and CDR2: LNHNV and YYDKDF (reference sequence). V was clipped by 7 bases and J by 9 bases, with 19 bases between them. The specimen comprised CD8+ T cells from peripheral blood mononuclear cells, sampled after pregnancy. The V gene is TRBV15, the J gene TRBJ2-1; D is possibly TRBD2 (5 bases). This receptor was obtained from a female donor with multiple sclerosis, enrolled in a pregnancy study. This CDR3 reads CATTPGVGQREQFF. CDR3 coding DNA: TGTGCCACCACCCCCGGGGTGGGCCAGCGTGAGCAGTTCTTC.